This T cell receptor beta chain derives from a study of T cells in Graves' hyperthyroidism and ophthalmopathy. Study-wide findings and caveats: Ophthalmopathy could be told apart from stable hyperthyroidism with a 13 V-J model. Most thyroid clonotypes that were expanded above 0.001 also turned up in blood. Model-based prediction identified ophthalmopathy a median 6.5 months prior to its onset.

Amplified regions were TCR beta CDR3 sequences from RNA transcripts. HTBI primers drove first-round RT-PCR of the TCR CDR3. MiXCR, run by TCRdb on the multiplex PCR reads, gives a single entry per CDR3 protein. The data hold 500,000 to 600,000 distinct CDR3 sequences, with around 50% observed a single time. The CDR3 sequence is 14 residues long. From germline, CDR1 is SNHLY and CDR2 FYNNEI. With regard to this clonotype: Antigen: not known. The junction departs from the called germline gene at one end, perhaps through a read error.

The clonotype originates from an adult woman with Graves' disease, either hyperthyroidism or ophthalmopathy (not recorded which). The specimen sequenced was peripheral blood or thyroid tissue (not recorded which). V gene TRBV2 combines with J gene TRBJ1-4, with D perhaps TRBD1 (5 bases). This CDR3 is CTSRDTAGHEKLFF. DNA for the CDR3: TGTACCAGCAGAGATACGGCAGGGCACGAAAAACTGTTTTTT.